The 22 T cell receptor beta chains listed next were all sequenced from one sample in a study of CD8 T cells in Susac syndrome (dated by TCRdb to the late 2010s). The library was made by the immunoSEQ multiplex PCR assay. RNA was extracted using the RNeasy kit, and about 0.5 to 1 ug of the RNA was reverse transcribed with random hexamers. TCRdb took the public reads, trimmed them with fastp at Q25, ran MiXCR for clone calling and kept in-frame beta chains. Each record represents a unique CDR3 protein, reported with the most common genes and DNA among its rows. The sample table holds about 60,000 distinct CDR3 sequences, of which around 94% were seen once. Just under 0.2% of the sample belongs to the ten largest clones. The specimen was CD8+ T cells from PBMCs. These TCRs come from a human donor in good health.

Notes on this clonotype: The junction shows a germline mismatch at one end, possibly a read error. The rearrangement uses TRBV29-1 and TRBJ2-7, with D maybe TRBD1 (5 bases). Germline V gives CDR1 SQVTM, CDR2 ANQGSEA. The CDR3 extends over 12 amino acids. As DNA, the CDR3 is TGCAGCGTTAAAGACAGCCCCTACGAGCAGTACTTC. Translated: CSVKDSPYEQYF.

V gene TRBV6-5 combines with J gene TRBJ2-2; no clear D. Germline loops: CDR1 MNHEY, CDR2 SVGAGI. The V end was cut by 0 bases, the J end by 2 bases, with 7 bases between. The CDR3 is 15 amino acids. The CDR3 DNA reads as TGTGCCAGCAGTTACTCGGCGGAAAACACCGGGGAGCTGTTTTTT. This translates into CASSYSAENTGELFF.

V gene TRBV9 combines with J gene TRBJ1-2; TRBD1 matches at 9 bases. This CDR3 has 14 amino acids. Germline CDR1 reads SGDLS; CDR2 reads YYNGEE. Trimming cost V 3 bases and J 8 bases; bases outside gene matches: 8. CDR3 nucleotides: TGTGCCAGCAGCGCACAACAGGGGGCGGGGGGCTACACCTTC. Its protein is CASSAQQGAGGYTF.

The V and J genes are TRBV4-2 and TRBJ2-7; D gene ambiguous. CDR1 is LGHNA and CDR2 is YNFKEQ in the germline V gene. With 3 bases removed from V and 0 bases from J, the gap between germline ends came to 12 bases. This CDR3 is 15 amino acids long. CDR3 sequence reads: CASSHREADSYEQYF. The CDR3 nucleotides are TGTGCCAGCAGCCACCGTGAGGCGGACTCCTACGAGCAGTACTTC.

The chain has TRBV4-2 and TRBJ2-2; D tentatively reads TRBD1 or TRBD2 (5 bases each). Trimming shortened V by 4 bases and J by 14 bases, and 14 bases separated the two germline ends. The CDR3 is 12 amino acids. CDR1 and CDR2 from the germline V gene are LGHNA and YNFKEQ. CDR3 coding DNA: TGTGCCAGCAGCCGAGCTGGGACGAAACTGTTTTTT. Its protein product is CASSRAGTKLFF.

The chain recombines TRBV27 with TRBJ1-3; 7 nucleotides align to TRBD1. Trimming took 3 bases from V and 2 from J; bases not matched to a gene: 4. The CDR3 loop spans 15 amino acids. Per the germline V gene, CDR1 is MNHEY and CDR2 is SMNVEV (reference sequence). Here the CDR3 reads CASSFKGAPGNTIYF. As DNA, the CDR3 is TGTGCCAGCAGTTTTAAGGGGGCCCCTGGAAACACCATATATTTT.

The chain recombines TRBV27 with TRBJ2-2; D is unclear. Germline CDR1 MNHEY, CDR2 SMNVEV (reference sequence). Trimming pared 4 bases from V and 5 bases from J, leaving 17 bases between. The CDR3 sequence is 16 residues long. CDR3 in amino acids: CASSCYGVVGTGELFF. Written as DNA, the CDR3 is TGTGCCAGCAGTTGTTACGGCGTAGTTGGGACCGGGGAGCTGTTTTTT.

The CDR3 nucleotides read TGTGCCAGCAGTGGACTAGTGAGCTCCTACAATGAGCAGTTCTTC. It is translated as CASSGLVSSYNEQFF. The rearrangement joins TRBV2 to TRBJ2-1; possibly TRBD2 for D (6 bases). Trimming left V 4 bases short and J 0 bases short, with 10 bases between. Germline V gene sequence: CDR1 SNHLY, CDR2 FYNNEI. The CDR3 spans 15 residues.

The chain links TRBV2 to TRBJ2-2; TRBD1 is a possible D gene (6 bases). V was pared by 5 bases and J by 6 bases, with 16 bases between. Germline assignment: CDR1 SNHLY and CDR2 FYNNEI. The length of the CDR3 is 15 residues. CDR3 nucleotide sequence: TGTGCCAGCAGTCCTCCCTTGGACAGTGCCGGGGAGCTGTTTTTT. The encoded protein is CASSPPLDSAGELFF.

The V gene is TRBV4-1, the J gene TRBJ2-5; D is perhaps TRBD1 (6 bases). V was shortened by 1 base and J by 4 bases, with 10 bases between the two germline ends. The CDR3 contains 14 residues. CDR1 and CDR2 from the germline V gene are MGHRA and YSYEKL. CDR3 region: CASSQAGASETQYF. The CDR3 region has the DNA TGCGCCAGCAGCCAAGCAGGGGCGTCAGAGACCCAGTACTTC.

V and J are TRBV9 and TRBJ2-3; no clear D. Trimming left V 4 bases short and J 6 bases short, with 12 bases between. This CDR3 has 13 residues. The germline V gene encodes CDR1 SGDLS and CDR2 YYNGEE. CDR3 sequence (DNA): TGTGCCAGCAGCCCAGACCCAAGGGATACGCAGTATTTT. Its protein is CASSPDPRDTQYF.

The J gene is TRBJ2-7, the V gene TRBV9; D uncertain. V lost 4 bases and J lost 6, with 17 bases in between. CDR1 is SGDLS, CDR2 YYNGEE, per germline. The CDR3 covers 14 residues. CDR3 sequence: CASSSEALTGEQYF. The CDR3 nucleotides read TGTGCCAGCAGCTCAGAGGCACTCACGGGCGAGCAGTACTTC.

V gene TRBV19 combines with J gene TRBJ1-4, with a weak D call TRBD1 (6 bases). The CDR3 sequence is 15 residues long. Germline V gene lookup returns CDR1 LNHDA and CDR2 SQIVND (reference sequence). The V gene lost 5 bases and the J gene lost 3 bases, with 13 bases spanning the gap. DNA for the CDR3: TGTGCCAGTAGTTCACAACAGGGTTCTAATGAAAAACTGTTTTTT. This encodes CASSSQQGSNEKLFF.

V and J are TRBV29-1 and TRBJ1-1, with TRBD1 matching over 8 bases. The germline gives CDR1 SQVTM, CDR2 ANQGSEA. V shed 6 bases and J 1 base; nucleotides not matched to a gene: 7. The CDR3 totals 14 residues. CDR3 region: CSVSEDRENTEAFF. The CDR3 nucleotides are TGCAGCGTCTCAGAGGACAGGGAGAACACTGAAGCTTTCTTT.

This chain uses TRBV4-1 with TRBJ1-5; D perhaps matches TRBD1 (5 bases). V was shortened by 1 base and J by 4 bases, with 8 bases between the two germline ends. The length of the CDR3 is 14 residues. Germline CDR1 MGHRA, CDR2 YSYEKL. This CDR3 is CASSQGGVNQPQHF. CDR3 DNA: TGCGCCAGCAGCCAAGGAGGGGTTAATCAGCCCCAGCATTTT.

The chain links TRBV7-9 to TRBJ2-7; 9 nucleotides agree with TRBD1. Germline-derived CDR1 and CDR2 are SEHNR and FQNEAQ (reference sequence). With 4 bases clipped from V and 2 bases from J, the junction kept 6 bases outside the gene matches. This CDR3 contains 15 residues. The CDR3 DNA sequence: TGTGCCAGCAGCTATCCCGGGACAGGGACCTACGAGCAGTACTTC. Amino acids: CASSYPGTGTYEQYF. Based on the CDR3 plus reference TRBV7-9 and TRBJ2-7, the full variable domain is DTGVSQNPRHKITKRGQNVTFRCDPISEHNRLYWYRQTLGQGPEFLTYFQNEAQLEKSRLLSDRFSAERPKGSFSTLEIQRTEQGDSAMYLCASSYPGTGTYEQYFGPGTRLTVT.

CDR3: CASSLGQGGFGRETQYF. CDR3 in DNA: TGTGCCAGCAGCCTCGGACAGGGGGGATTTGGTCGAGAGACCCAGTACTTC. The rearrangement uses TRBV3-1 and TRBJ2-5; 10 positions match TRBD1. The J segment lost 4 bases and the V segment lost 4 bases, leaving 12 bases of the junction unmatched. The germline gives CDR1 LGHDT, CDR2 YNNKEL (reference sequence). The CDR3 is 17 residues long.

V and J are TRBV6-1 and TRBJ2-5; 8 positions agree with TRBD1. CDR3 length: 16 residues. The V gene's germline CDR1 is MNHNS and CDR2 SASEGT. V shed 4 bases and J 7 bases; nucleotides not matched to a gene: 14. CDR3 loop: CASSASPGQGFGTQYF. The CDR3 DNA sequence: TGTGCCAGCAGTGCCTCCCCTGGACAGGGCTTCGGGACCCAGTACTTC.

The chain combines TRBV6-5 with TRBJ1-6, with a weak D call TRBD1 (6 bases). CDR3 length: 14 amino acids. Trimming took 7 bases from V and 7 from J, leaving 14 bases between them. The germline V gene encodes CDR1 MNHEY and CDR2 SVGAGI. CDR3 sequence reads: CASTDLTGNSPLHF. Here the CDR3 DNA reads TGTGCCAGCACCGACCTTACAGGGAATTCACCCCTCCACTTT.

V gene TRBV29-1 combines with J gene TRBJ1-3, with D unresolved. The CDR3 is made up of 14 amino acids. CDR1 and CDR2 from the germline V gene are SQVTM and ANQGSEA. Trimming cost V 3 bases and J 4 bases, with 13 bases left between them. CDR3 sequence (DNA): TGCAGCGTTGATTCTCTCCGGCAGGGAAACACCATATATTTT. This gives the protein CSVDSLRQGNTIYF.

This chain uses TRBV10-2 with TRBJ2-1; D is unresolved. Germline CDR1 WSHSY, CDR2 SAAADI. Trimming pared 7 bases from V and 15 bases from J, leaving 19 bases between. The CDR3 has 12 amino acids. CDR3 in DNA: TGCGCCAGCATTATGGACCCAAATCGGTGGTTCTTC. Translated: CASIMDPNRWFF.

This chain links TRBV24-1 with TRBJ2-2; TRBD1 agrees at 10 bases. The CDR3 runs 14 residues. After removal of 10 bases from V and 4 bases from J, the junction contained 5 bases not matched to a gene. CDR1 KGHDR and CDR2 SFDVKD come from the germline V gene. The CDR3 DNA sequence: TGTGCCACTACCTGGACAGGGGGCACCGGGGAGCTGTTTTTT. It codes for CATTWTGGTGELFF.